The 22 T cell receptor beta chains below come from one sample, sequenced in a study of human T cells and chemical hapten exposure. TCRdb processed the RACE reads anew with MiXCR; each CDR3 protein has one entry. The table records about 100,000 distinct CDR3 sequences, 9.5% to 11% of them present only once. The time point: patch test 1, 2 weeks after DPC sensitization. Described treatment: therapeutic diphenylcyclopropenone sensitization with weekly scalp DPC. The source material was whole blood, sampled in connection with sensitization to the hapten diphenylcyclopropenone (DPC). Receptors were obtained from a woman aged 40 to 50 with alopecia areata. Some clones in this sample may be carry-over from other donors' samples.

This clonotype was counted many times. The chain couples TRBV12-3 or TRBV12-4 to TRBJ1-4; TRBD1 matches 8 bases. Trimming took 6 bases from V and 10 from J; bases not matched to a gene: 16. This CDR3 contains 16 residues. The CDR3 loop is CASSPTSTGEGRKLFF. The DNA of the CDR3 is TGTGCCAGCAGCCCAACATCGACAGGGGAGGGACGAAAACTGTTTTTT.

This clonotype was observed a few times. The CDR3 reads CASSFGRGAEGEKLFF. Written as DNA, the CDR3 is TGTGCCAGCAGTTTCGGAAGGGGGGCAGAAGGTGAAAAACTGTTTTTT. The rearrangement joins TRBV12-3 or TRBV12-4 to TRBJ1-4; a weak D match, TRBD1 (6 bases). The ends were cut back, 3 bases at V and 7 bases at J, with 18 bases in the middle. The CDR3 runs 16 residues.

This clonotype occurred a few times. The CDR3 DNA is TGCAGTGCAAGCGACCCTCTGCGGGGGGGCGTTAGTGAGCAGTTCTTC. This translates into CSASDPLRGGVSEQFF. The chain has TRBV20-1 and TRBJ2-1; TRBD2 agrees at 9 bases. Germline V lookup: CDR1 DFQATT, CDR2 SNEGSKA (reference sequence). CDR3 size: 16 residues. The V gene end was trimmed by 6 bases and the J gene end by 9 bases; junction bases not matched to a gene: 18.

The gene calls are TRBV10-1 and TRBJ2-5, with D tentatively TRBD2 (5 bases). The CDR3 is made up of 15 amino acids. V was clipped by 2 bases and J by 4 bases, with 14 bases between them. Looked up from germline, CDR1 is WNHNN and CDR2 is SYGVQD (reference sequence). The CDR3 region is CASSETLVGGETQYF. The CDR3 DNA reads TGCGCCAGCAGTGAGACCCTTGTTGGAGGAGAGACCCAGTACTTC.

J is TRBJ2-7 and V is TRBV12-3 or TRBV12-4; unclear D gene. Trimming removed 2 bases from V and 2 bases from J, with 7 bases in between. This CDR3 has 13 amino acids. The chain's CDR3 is CASSLRYPYEQYF. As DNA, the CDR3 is TGTGCCAGCAGTTTACGGTATCCCTACGAGCAGTACTTC.

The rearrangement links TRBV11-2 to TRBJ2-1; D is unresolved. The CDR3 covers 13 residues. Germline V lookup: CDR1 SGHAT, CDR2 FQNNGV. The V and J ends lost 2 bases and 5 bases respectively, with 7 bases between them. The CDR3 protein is CASSLFWDNEQFF. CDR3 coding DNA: TGTGCCAGCAGCTTATTTTGGGACAATGAGCAGTTCTTC.

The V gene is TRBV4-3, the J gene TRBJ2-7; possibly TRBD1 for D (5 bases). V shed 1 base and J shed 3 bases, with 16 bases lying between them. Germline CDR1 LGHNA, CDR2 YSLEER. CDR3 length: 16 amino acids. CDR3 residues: CASSQGGGMPIYEQYF. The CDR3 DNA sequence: TGCGCCAGCAGCCAAGGGGGCGGAATGCCGATCTACGAGCAGTACTTC.

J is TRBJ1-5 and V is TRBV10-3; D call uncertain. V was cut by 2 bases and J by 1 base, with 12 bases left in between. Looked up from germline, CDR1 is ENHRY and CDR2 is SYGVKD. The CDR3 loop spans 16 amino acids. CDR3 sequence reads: CAISEGGLGSNQPQHF. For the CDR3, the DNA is TGTGCCATCAGTGAGGGAGGGTTAGGCAGCAATCAGCCCCAGCATTTT.

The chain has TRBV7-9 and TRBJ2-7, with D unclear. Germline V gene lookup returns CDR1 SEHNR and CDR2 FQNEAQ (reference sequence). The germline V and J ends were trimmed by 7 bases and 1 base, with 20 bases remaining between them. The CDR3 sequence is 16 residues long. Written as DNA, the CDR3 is TGTGCCAGCACCCCCCTCGGTAGGACCGAGTCCTACGAGCAGTACTTC. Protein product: CASTPLGRTESYEQYF.

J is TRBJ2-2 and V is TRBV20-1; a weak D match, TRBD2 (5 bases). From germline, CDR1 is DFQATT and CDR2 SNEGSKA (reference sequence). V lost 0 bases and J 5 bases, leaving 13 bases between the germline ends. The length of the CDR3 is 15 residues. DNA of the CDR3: TGCAGTGCTAGAGATGAGGGCCGGGGAACCGGGGAGCTGTTTTTT. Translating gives CSARDEGRGTGELFF.

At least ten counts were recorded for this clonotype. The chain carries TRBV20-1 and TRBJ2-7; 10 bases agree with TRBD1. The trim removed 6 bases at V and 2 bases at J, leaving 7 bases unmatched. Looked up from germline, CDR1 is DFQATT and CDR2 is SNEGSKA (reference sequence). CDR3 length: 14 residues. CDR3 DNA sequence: TGCAGTGCGGAGGGGGACAGGGGTACCTACGAGCAGTACTTC. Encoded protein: CSAEGDRGTYEQYF.

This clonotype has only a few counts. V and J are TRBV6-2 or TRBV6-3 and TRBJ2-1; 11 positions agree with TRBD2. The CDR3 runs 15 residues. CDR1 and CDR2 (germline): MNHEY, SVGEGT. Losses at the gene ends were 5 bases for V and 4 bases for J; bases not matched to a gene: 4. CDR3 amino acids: CASSPTSGEYNEQFF. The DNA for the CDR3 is TGTGCCAGCAGTCCGACTAGCGGGGAGTACAATGAGCAGTTCTTC.

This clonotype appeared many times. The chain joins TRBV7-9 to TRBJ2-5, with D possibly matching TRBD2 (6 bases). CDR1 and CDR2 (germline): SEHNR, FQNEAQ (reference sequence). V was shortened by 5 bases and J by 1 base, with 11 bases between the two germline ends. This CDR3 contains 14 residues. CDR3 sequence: CASSRRGTQETQYF. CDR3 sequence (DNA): TGTGCCAGCAGCCGTCGGGGGACCCAAGAGACCCAGTACTTC.

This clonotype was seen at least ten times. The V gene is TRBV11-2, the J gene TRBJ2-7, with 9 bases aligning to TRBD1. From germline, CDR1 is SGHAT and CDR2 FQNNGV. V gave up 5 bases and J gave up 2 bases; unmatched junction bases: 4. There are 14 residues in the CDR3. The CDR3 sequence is CASSPRDRAYEQYF. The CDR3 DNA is TGTGCCAGCAGCCCGCGGGACAGGGCCTACGAGCAGTACTTC.

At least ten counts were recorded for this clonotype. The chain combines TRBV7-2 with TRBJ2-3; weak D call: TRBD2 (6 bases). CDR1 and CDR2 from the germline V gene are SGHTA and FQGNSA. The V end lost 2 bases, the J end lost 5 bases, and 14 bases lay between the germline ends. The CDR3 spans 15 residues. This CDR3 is CASSLRGAGGDTQYF. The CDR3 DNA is TGTGCCAGCAGCTTAAGAGGCGCCGGGGGAGATACGCAGTATTTT.

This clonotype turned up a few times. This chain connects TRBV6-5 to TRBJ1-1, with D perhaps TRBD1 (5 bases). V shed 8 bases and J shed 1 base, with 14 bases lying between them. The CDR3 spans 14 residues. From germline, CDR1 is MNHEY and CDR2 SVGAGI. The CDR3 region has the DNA TGTGCCAGCGCTTCAAGGGGAGGGAACACTGAAGCTTTCTTT. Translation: CASASRGGNTEAFF.

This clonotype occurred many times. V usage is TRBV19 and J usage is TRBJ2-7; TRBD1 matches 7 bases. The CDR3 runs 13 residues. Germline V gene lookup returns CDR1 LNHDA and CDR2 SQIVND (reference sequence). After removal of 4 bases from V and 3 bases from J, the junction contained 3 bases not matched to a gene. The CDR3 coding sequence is TGTGCCAGTAGTAGGACAGGAAACTACGAGCAGTACTTC. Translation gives CASSRTGNYEQYF.

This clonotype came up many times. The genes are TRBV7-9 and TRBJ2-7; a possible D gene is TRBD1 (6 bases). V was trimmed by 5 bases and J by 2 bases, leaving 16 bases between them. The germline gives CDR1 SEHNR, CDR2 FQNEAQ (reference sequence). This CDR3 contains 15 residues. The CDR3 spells CASSPNRVTAYEQYF. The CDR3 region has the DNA TGTGCCAGCAGCCCGAACAGGGTTACGGCCTACGAGCAGTACTTC.

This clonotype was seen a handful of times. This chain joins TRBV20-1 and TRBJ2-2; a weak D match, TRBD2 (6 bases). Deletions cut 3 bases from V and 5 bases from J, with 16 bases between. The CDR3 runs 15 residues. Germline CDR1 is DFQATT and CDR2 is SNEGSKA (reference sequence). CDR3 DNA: TGCAGTGCTAGGGATGGCGGGAATCCTACCGGGGAGCTGTTTTTT. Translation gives CSARDGGNPTGELFF.

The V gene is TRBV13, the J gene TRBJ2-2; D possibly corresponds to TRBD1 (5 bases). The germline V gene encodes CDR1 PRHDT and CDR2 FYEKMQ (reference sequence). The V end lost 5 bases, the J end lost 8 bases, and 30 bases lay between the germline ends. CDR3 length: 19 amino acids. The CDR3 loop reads CASSPSGLGAPSISGELFF. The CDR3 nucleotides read TGTGCCAGCAGCCCGTCTGGGCTTGGGGCCCCGTCCATCTCTGGGGAGCTGTTTTTT.

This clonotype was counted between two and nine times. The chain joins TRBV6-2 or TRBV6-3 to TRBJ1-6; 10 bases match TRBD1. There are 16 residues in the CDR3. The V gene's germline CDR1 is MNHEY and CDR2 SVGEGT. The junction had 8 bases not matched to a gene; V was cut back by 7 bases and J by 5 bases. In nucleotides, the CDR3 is TGTGCCAGCAACGGACAGGGGGGAAGAAATAATTCACCCCTCCACTTT. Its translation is CASNGQGGRNNSPLHF.

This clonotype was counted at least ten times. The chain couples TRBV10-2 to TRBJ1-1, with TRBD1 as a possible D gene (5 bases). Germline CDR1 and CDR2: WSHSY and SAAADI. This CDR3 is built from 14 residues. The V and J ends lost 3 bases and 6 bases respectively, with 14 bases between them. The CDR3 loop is CASSDRGAGAEAFF. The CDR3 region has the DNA TGCGCCAGCAGTGATCGAGGGGCGGGGGCTGAAGCTTTCTTT.